This T cell receptor beta chain is drawn from a study of preoperative IRX-2 immunotherapy in early breast cancer. The CDR3 has 13 residues. CDR1 is SGDLS, CDR2 YYNGEE, per germline. Trimming removed 1 base at V and 2 bases at J, with 5 bases between. Treatment denoted: preoperative locoregional IRX-2 cytokine immunotherapy. This clone was recorded once. This table comes from immunoSEQ multiplex PCR, and its TCRdb copy is limited to in-frame clones, with some not included. The top ten clones hold 1.6% of a sample with approximately 44,000 clones, approximately 94% of them seen once. The gene calls are TRBV9 and TRBJ2-3; D is undetermined. The input for sequencing was tumor tissue, taken after IRX-2 immunotherapy. The TCR was taken from a human donor with breast cancer. CDR3 in DNA: TGTGCCAGCAGCGTAATGTCCACAGATACGCAGTATTTT. It specifies CASSVMSTDTQYF. The full variable domain, its missing parts supplied by reference TRBV9 and TRBJ2-3, is DSGVTQTPKHLITATGQRVTLRCSPRSGDLSVYWYQQSLDQGLQFLIQYYNGEERAKGNILERFSAQQFPDLHSELNLSSLELGDSALYFCASSVMSTDTQYFGPGTRLTVL.